The 32 T cell receptor beta chains listed next were all sequenced from one sample in a study of post-analysis software for immune sequencing data. Study conclusions and caveats: About five TRBV segments were more frequent in patients than controls; TRBV5-6, TRBV5-1 and TRBV20-1 belonged to this group.

Their antigens are not known. Included in the TCR beta cDNA libraries were unique molecular identifiers. TCRdb redid the calling of the PCR reads with MiXCR, one entry per CDR3 protein. The data show more than 500,000 distinct CDR3 sequences, with 34% seen just once and around 6.1% held by the top ten. Sequencing was carried out using blood. Receptors were obtained from a girl under 18 with multiple sclerosis.

This clonotype has a handful of counts. The chain is built from TRBV20-1 and TRBJ2-4; 11 nucleotides align to TRBD2. The DNA end lines up better with TRBJ2-7; the J call may be wrong. Germline assignment: CDR1 DFQATT and CDR2 SNEGSKA (reference sequence). The CDR3 is made up of 17 amino acids. The chain's CDR3 is CSARPYQLTSGAYEQYF. The DNA for the CDR3 is TGCAGTGCTAGACCCTACCAATTGACTAGCGGGGCCTACGAGCAGTACTTC.

This clonotype was counted between two and nine times. V and J are TRBV20-1 and TRBJ1-1; D ambiguous. CDR3 length: 14 residues. CDR1 is DFQATT and CDR2 is SNEGSKA in the germline V gene (reference sequence). With 3 bases removed from V and 1 base from J, the gap between germline ends came to 12 bases. This chain's CDR3 is CSARPVVSNTEAFF. In nucleotides, the CDR3 is TGCAGTGCTAGGCCAGTCGTGTCGAACACTGAAGCTTTCTTT.

The chain combines TRBV2 with TRBJ2-5, with D perhaps TRBD1 or TRBD2 (5 bases each). The V and J ends lost 3 bases and 5 bases respectively, with 10 bases between them. Germline V gene sequence: CDR1 SNHLY, CDR2 FYNNEI. The CDR3 loop spans 13 amino acids. The CDR3 DNA reads as TGTGCCAGCAGTGATGGGGGTGGCGAGACCCAGTACTTC. This translates into CASSDGGGETQYF.

This clonotype was seen more than once but under ten times. The chain joins TRBV3-1 to TRBJ1-6; D remains unclear. Germline V gene data show CDR1 as LGHDT and CDR2 as YNNKEL (reference sequence). Trimming left V 1 base short and J 9 bases short, with 10 bases between. This CDR3 has 14 residues. The DNA for the CDR3 is TGTGCCAGCAGCCAAGTAGGCCATCTTTCACCCCTCCACTTT. It specifies CASSQVGHLSPLHF.

The rearrangement links TRBV13 to TRBJ1-1; perhaps TRBD1 as D (6 bases). CDR1 and CDR2 (germline): PRHDT, FYEKMQ (reference sequence). The V gene lost 8 bases and the J gene lost 2 bases, with 21 bases spanning the gap. CDR3 length: 16 amino acids. The CDR3 loop is CASRRFYGGLNTEAFF. The CDR3 bases are TGTGCCAGCCGTCGTTTTTACGGGGGCCTAAACACTGAAGCTTTCTTT.

The chain is built from TRBV9 and TRBJ2-7; D is possibly TRBD1 or TRBD2 (5 bases each). The J call may be faulty, since TRBJ2-5 better matches the DNA end. The germline V gene has CDR1 SGDLS and CDR2 YYNGEE. The CDR3 contains 14 residues. DNA for the CDR3: TGTGCCAGCAGCGTAGGGGGACCTCCGGGGACCCAGTACTTC. It translates to CASSVGGPPGTQYF.

This clonotype was detected only a few times. The J gene is TRBJ2-1, the V gene TRBV13; 9 bases match TRBD2. There are 15 residues in the CDR3. V shed 5 bases and J 9 bases; nucleotides not matched to a gene: 11. Germline assignment: CDR1 PRHDT and CDR2 FYEKMQ (reference sequence). Here the CDR3 DNA reads TGTGCCAGCAGCAAAACACCGGGACTAGCAGTTGAGCAGTTCTTC. It specifies CASSKTPGLAVEQFF.

The table lists this clonotype with a few counts. The gene calls are TRBV10-3 and TRBJ2-3, with TRBD2 matching 8 bases. V shed 11 bases and J 0 bases; nucleotides not matched to a gene: 10. The CDR3 covers 15 residues. Germline V gene data show CDR1 as ENHRY and CDR2 as SYGVKD. DNA for the CDR3: TGTGCCTCCGGGGGTACTAGCGGAAGCACAGATACGCAGTATTTT. Residues: CASGGTSGSTDTQYF.

The chain combines TRBV18 with TRBJ2-3, with D perhaps TRBD2 (6 bases). The V gene's germline CDR1 is KGHSH and CDR2 LQKENI. The V end was cut by 3 bases, the J end by 0 bases, with 10 bases between. This CDR3 is 15 amino acids long. DNA for the CDR3: TGTGCCAGCTCACCTTCCGGGACTAGCACAGATACGCAGTATTTT. Protein: CASSPSGTSTDTQYF.

The chain is built from TRBV5-1 and TRBJ2-1; TRBD1 matches 8 bases. This CDR3 is 14 amino acids long. Germline V CDR1 and CDR2: SGHRS, YFSETQ. Trimming cost V 4 bases and J 8 bases; bases outside gene matches: 8. For the CDR3, the DNA is TGCGCCAGCAGCCCCGACAGGGGATGGCATGAGCAGTTCTTC. It yields the protein CASSPDRGWHEQFF.

The sample holds a few counts of this clonotype. The rearrangement uses TRBV12-5 and TRBJ1-2, with TRBD1 identical over 10 bases. The CDR3 has 15 amino acids. The trim removed 4 bases at V and 6 bases at J, leaving 8 bases unmatched. Germline values: CDR1 LGHNT, CDR2 FRNRAP. As DNA, the CDR3 is TGTGCTAGTGGTTGCCGACAGGGGGCGGAAAATGGCTACACCTTC. Translating it yields CASGCRQGAENGYTF.

V gene TRBV10-3 combines with J gene TRBJ1-6, with D possibly being TRBD1 (5 bases). Trimming stripped 3 bases from V and 8 bases from J, with 8 bases between. Germline V gives CDR1 ENHRY, CDR2 SYGVKD. This CDR3 contains 13 residues. The CDR3, as DNA: TGTGCCATCAGTGAAGCGGGGGATTCACCCCTCCACTTT. Encoded protein: CAISEAGDSPLHF.

This chain uses TRBV10-1 with TRBJ2-1, with a tentative D call TRBD2 (7 bases). This CDR3 has 14 residues. Germline assignment: CDR1 WNHNN and CDR2 SYGVQD (reference sequence). V was pared by 5 bases and J by 9 bases, with 17 bases between. DNA for the CDR3: TGCGCCAGCAGTCACACCCCGGGGGGCTCTGAGCAGTTCTTC. Encoded protein: CASSHTPGGSEQFF.

J is TRBJ2-7 and V is TRBV20-1, with D maybe TRBD1 (5 bases). The germline V gene has CDR1 DFQATT and CDR2 SNEGSKA (reference sequence). This CDR3 is built from 14 residues. Between the trimmed V and J ends, which lost 6 bases and 2 bases, there was a span of 17 bases. The CDR3 loop reads CSAGHGRSPYEQYF. CDR3 nucleotides: TGCAGTGCGGGGCATGGGCGGTCCCCCTACGAGCAGTACTTC.

J is TRBJ2-3 and V is TRBV15, with 7 nucleotides matching TRBD2. CDR1 is LNHNV, CDR2 YYDKDF, per germline (reference sequence). The length of the CDR3 is 16 residues. V trimming: 2 bases; J trimming: 4 bases; junction bases outside the gene matches: 9. CDR3 loop: CATSRQGGSPADTQYF. The CDR3 DNA reads as TGTGCCACCAGCAGACAGGGAGGGAGTCCCGCAGATACGCAGTATTTT.

This clonotype was counted only a few times. CDR3 sequence (DNA): TGTGCCAGCAGCTTAGAGGGGGGGGTTTTTAGCAATCAGCCCCAGCATTTT. Its translation is CASSLEGGVFSNQPQHF. The chain carries TRBV7-6 and TRBJ1-5, with D perhaps matching TRBD1 (6 bases). V lost 1 base, J lost 0 bases, and 13 bases lay in between. The CDR3 is made up of 17 amino acids. The germline gives CDR1 SGHVS, CDR2 FNYEAQ.

This chain uses TRBV9 with TRBJ1-2; 10 bases fit TRBD1. This CDR3 comprises 15 residues. V gave up 0 bases and J gave up 6 bases; unmatched junction bases: 5. Germline loops: CDR1 SGDLS, CDR2 YYNGEE. Here the CDR3 DNA reads TGTGCCAGCAGCGTAGTGGACAGGGGGATCCATGGCTACACCTTC. This sequence encodes CASSVVDRGIHGYTF.

This clonotype has only a few counts. The rearrangement uses TRBV29-1 and TRBJ2-1, with no clear D. Germline CDR1 is SQVTM and CDR2 is ANQGSEA. CDR3 size: 12 residues. V was clipped by 3 bases and J by 4 bases, with 7 bases between them. CDR3 residues: CSVDSSYNEQFF. The CDR3 DNA is TGCAGCGTTGACTCTAGTTACAATGAGCAGTTCTTC.

The table lists this clonotype with many counts. The chain joins TRBV7-2 to TRBJ2-1, with D tentatively TRBD1 (6 bases). This CDR3 is 14 amino acids long. The germline CDR1 and CDR2 sequences are SGHTA and FQGNSA. With 4 bases removed from V and 11 bases from J, the gap between germline ends came to 18 bases. The chain's CDR3 is CASSSSLGAAKQFF. For the CDR3, the DNA is TGTGCCAGCAGCTCCTCTCTGGGGGCGGCCAAGCAGTTCTTC.

The rearrangement links TRBV6-5 to TRBJ2-1; the D gene is possibly TRBD2 (5 bases). Trimming took 0 bases from V and 13 from J, leaving 16 bases between them. The CDR3 is made up of 14 amino acids. The germline CDR1 and CDR2 sequences are MNHEY and SVGAGI. CDR3 DNA sequence: TGTGCCAGCAGTTACTCCGGGGATCCAGAGACCCAGTTCTTC. Translating it yields CASSYSGDPETQFF.

The chain employs TRBV5-5 and TRBJ1-4; maybe TRBD1 (6 bases). Germline loops: CDR1 SGHKS, CDR2 YYEKEE (reference sequence). The length of the CDR3 is 17 residues. Trimming took 1 base from V and 5 from J, leaving 18 bases between them. The CDR3 DNA reads TGTGCCAGCAGCTTGTCTTTTAGGGGGTCTTGGAATGAAAAACTGTTTTTT. Translating it yields CASSLSFRGSWNEKLFF. Drawing the rest from reference TRBV5-5 and TRBJ1-4, the complete variable domain is DAGVTQSPTHLIKTRGQQVTLRCSPISGHKSVSWYQQVLGQGPQFIFQYYEKEERGRGNFPDRFSARQFPNYSSELNVNALLLGDSALYLCASSLSFRGSWNEKLFFGSGTQLSVL.

V gene TRBV5-1 combines with J gene TRBJ2-1; TRBD1 or TRBD2 may be the D gene (5 bases each). This CDR3 comprises 17 residues. V lost 0 bases and J 1 base, leaving 14 bases between the germline ends. Per germline, CDR1 SGHRS and CDR2 YFSETQ. CDR3 amino acids: CASSLGQRGRSYNEQFF. The CDR3 DNA reads TGCGCCAGCAGCTTGGGACAGAGGGGCAGGTCCTACAATGAGCAGTTCTTC.

The chain carries TRBV7-9 and TRBJ1-1; a weak D match, TRBD1 (5 bases). Germline CDR1 and CDR2: SEHNR and FQNEAQ (reference sequence). The CDR3 is 16 amino acids. V dropped 2 bases and J dropped 7 bases, with 20 bases sitting between them. CDR3 in DNA: TGTGCCAGCAGCTTATCAGTCGGGATCGGGACGAATGAAGCTTTCTTT. Protein product: CASSLSVGIGTNEAFF.

The rearrangement uses TRBV25-1 and TRBJ1-4; TRBD1 matches at 8 bases. This CDR3 spans 15 amino acids. Germline V gene data show CDR1 as MGHDK and CDR2 as SYGVNS. With 0 bases clipped from V and 7 bases from J, the junction kept 4 bases outside the gene matches. CDR3 nucleotides: TGTGCCAGCAGTGAATATCAGGGGGCGGGTGAAAAACTGTTTTTT. Amino acid sequence: CASSEYQGAGEKLFF. Full variable domain (missing parts from reference TRBV25-1 and TRBJ1-4): EADIYQTPRYLVIGTGKKITLECSQTMGHDKMYWYQQDPGMELHLIHYSYGVNSTEKGDLSSESTVSRIRTEHFPLTLESARPSHTSQYLCASSEYQGAGEKLFFGSGTQLSVL.

This clonotype has a count of ten or more. The genes are TRBV5-1 and TRBJ2-1; D is uncertain. CDR1 SGHRS and CDR2 YFSETQ come from the germline V gene. Trimming shortened V by 0 bases and J by 7 bases, and 2 bases separated the two germline ends. The CDR3 loop spans 11 amino acids. The CDR3 here is CASSLANEQFF. CDR3 coding DNA: TGCGCCAGCAGCTTGGCTAATGAGCAGTTCTTC.

This clonotype was picked up a small number of times. The chain links TRBV28 to TRBJ2-1; 12 positions agree with TRBD2. Germline V gene sequence: CDR1 MDHEN, CDR2 SYDVKM. The CDR3 runs 16 residues. V was clipped by 7 bases and J by 5 bases; unmatched bases: 9. CDR3 amino acids: CASTGLAGGLDNEQFF. The CDR3 DNA follows: TGTGCCAGCACAGGGCTAGCGGGGGGGCTCGACAATGAGCAGTTCTTC.

This clonotype was observed a handful of times. V usage is TRBV14 and J usage is TRBJ2-1, with TRBD1 identical over 8 bases. Unmatched junction bases numbered 12, after V lost 1 base and J lost 7 bases. The germline V gene has CDR1 SGHDN and CDR2 FVKESK. The CDR3 length is 17 residues. CDR3 in DNA: TGTGCCAGCAGCCAAGCGACAGGGGCTCGAACTTCGAATGAGCAGTTCTTC. Encoded protein: CASSQATGARTSNEQFF.

The rearrangement joins TRBV3-1 to TRBJ2-5; 8 positions agree with TRBD1. The DNA end is more similar to TRBJ2-7, so the J call may be wrong. Germline-derived CDR1 and CDR2 are LGHDT and YNNKEL (reference sequence). The CDR3 contains 14 residues. CDR3 nucleotide sequence: TGTGCCAGCAGCCGCGGACAGGGACCCTACGAGCAGTACTTC. This codes for CASSRGQGPYEQYF.

This clonotype has just a few counts. V usage is TRBV12-3 or TRBV12-4 and J usage is TRBJ1-5, with D maybe TRBD1 (5 bases). This CDR3 has 13 residues. Trimming cost V 3 bases and J 5 bases, with 8 bases left between them. The CDR3 reads CASSFAGHQPQHF. As DNA, the CDR3 is TGTGCCAGCAGTTTCGCAGGGCATCAGCCCCAGCATTTT.

This clonotype has a handful of counts. The CDR3, as DNA: TGTGCCAGCACTTCGAGTAGGCCAGAGACCCAGTACTTC. Residues: CASTSSRPETQYF. The genes are TRBV2 and TRBJ2-5; no clear D gene. This CDR3 has 13 amino acids. Trimming took 7 bases from V and 4 from J, leaving 13 bases between them. Germline assignment: CDR1 SNHLY and CDR2 FYNNEI.

A remark on this clonotype: One end of the junction does not line up with germline, which may come from a read error. The rearrangement joins TRBV3-1 to TRBJ1-2; D not certain. The CDR3 is made up of 16 amino acids. Germline V gives CDR1 LGHDT, CDR2 YNNKEL (reference sequence). The CDR3 DNA sequence: TGTGCCAGCAGTCAAGATCGAGCCAGGCGTAACTCTGGCTACACCTTC. Amino acid sequence: CASSQDRARRNSGYTF.

The chain recombines TRBV7-6 with TRBJ2-5; D might be TRBD1 (5 bases). V was trimmed by 1 base and J by 2 bases, leaving 11 bases between them. Germline lookup yields CDR1 SGHVS and CDR2 FNYEAQ. CDR3 length: 15 amino acids. This CDR3 reads CASSLVGALQETQYF. In DNA, the CDR3 is TGTGCCAGCAGCTTAGTTGGGGCGCTACAAGAGACCCAGTACTTC.